This T cell receptor (beta chain) was profiled in a study of cytomegalovirus exposure and HLA in healthy donors. Study-level points and caveats: It was reportedly the case that the classifier diagnosed cytomegalovirus status with high specificity and sensitivity. Cytomegalovirus association was assigned to around 150 TCR beta chains. According to a subsequent analysis, TCR clusters from the first cohort were inclined to appear together in the 120 or so validation repertoires.

Clones were sequenced by immunoSEQ multiplex PCR, and TCRdb holds only the in-frame ones, with some missing. Among 200,000 or so clones, around nine tenths were seen once, and the ten largest hold about 2.7%. Turning to this clone: Its antigen is currently unknown.

The origin of this receptor is a woman in her late teens or twenties in good health and CMV-seronegative. The specimen sequenced was PBMCs.

The CDR3 DNA is TGTGCCAGCAGTTTGTCCTGGCGGATCTACGAGCAGTACTTC. Residues: CASSLSWRIYEQYF. The chain recombines TRBV28 with TRBJ2-7; D gene uncertain. The CDR3 is 14 amino acids. Germline-derived CDR1 and CDR2 are MDHEN and SYDVKM. V was pared by 3 bases and J by 3 bases, with 12 bases between.